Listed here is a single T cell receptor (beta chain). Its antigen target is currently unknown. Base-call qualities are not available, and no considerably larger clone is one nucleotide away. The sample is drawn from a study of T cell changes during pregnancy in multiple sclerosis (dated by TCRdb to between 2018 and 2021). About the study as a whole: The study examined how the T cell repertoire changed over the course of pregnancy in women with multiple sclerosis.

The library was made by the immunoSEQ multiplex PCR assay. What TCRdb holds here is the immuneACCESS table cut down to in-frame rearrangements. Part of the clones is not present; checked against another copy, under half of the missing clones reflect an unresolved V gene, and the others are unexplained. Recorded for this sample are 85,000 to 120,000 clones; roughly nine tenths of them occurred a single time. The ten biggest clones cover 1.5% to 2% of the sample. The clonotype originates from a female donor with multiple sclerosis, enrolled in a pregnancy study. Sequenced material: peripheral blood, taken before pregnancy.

The CDR3 in this case is CASSVAPSGINTDTQYF. The bases read TGTGCCAGCAGCGTAGCTCCTAGCGGGATTAACACAGATACGCAGTATTTT. The receptor chain draws on TRBV9 and TRBJ2-3, and TRBD2 aligns with 9 junction nucleotides. CDR1 and CDR2, looked up from the germline V gene, are SGDLS and YYNGEE. V trim: 0 bases; J trim: 2 bases; unmatched bases: 7. Taken from cysteine to phenylalanine, the CDR3 has 17 residues. The DNA shown is the 51-base CDR3, in frame from base 1. The CDR3, completed at both ends by the reference TRBV9 and TRBJ2-3 genes, gives the full variable domain DSGVTQTPKHLITATGQRVTLRCSPRSGDLSVYWYQQSLDQGLQFLIQYYNGEERAKGNILERFSAQQFPDLHSELNLSSLELGDSALYFCASSVAPSGINTDTQYFGPGTRLTVL.